This passage covers 12 T cell receptor beta chains from one sample sequenced in a study of blood T cell repertoires in COVID-19. The assay was immunoSEQ multiplex PCR, and TCRdb's table has in-frame clones only and misses some. Of a few hundred thousand clones listed, roughly 80% are singletons. Sequenced: PBMCs or T cells enriched from blood (not recorded which). Every receptor here comes from a man younger than 40 with acute COVID-19.

CDR3 DNA sequence: TGTGCCAGCAGCTGGGAGACAGGAGGGAACACTGAAGCTTTCTTT. Its protein is CASSWETGGNTEAFF. V usage is TRBV5-4 and J usage is TRBJ1-1; D is perhaps TRBD1 (6 bases). Trimming took off 3 bases at V and 1 base at J, with 13 bases between the two ends. The CDR3 is 15 residues long. In germline, CDR1 is SGHNT, CDR2 YYREEE (reference sequence).

CDR3 DNA: TGTGCCACCAGTGACCCAGGACAGGTTGAAGCTTTCTTT. It specifies CATSDPGQVEAFF. This chain connects TRBV24-1 to TRBJ1-1; TRBD1 aligns across 7 bases. V gave up 4 bases and J gave up 7 bases; unmatched junction bases: 5. Germline V gives CDR1 KGHDR, CDR2 SFDVKD. The CDR3 consists of 13 residues.

This chain uses TRBV24-1 with TRBJ2-7, with TRBD1 identical over 9 bases. The CDR3 consists of 15 residues. In germline, CDR1 is KGHDR, CDR2 SFDVKD. V shed 7 bases and J 3 bases; nucleotides not matched to a gene: 9. The CDR3 nucleotides read TGTGCCACCAGGGAATCCGGGACAGGGTACTACGAGCAGTACGTC. Translating it yields CATRESGTGYYEQYV.

This rearrangement joins TRBV4-3 to TRBJ2-1; TRBD2 agrees at 11 bases. Germline V gene sequence: CDR1 LGHNA, CDR2 YSLEER. The J segment lost 8 bases and the V segment lost 1 base, leaving 4 bases of the junction unmatched. The CDR3 covers 15 residues. The CDR3 loop is CASSQVAGGPHEQFF. DNA of the CDR3: TGCGCCAGCAGCCAAGTAGCGGGAGGGCCCCATGAGCAGTTCTTC.

This clone was counted once. The chain carries TRBV21-1 and TRBJ1-1; no DNA check was done on the table's D call, TRBD1. TRBV21-1 is classified as a pseudogene. This CDR3 spans 14 amino acids. The CDR3 DNA reads TGTGCCAGCAGCAAGGGCAGGGCGAACACTGAAGCTTTCTTT. This translates into CASSKGRANTEAFF.

The chain carries TRBV5-4 and TRBJ1-3, with D maybe TRBD1 (5 bases). The CDR3 consists of 16 residues. Per the germline V gene, CDR1 is SGHNT and CDR2 is YYREEE (reference sequence). V shed 4 bases and J shed 3 bases, with 17 bases lying between them. The CDR3 nucleotides are TGTGCCAGCAGCCCCAATAGTCCGGGGGTTGGAAACACCATATATTTT. Translating gives CASSPNSPGVGNTIYF.

The genes are TRBV6-5 and TRBJ2-3, with D possibly being TRBD2 (5 bases). CDR1 and CDR2 (germline): MNHEY, SVGAGI. With 8 bases removed from V and 5 bases from J, the gap between germline ends came to 11 bases. The CDR3 has 12 residues. CDR3 DNA: TGTGCCAGCTCCCTAGCTAGAGATACGCAGTATTTT. It specifies CASSLARDTQYF.

This sequence joins TRBV6-5 and TRBJ2-7; tentatively, D is TRBD1 (5 bases). CDR3 length: 14 residues. Germline V gene data show CDR1 as MNHEY and CDR2 as SVGAGI. Trimming removed 2 bases at V and 0 bases at J, with 8 bases between. CDR3 bases: TGTGCCAGCAGTTACAGTCAGGGCTCCTACGAGCAGTACGTC. Translation: CASSYSQGSYEQYV.

This clone has more than one count but fewer than ten. This chain uses TRBV6-4 with TRBJ1-1, with D perhaps matching TRBD1 (6 bases). V gave up 0 bases and J gave up 2 bases, with 10 bases separating them. The CDR3 has 15 amino acids. The germline V gene encodes CDR1 MRHNA and CDR2 SNTAGT. The CDR3 region is CASSDSDRKNTEAFF. CDR3 nucleotides: TGTGCCAGCAGTGACTCGGACAGAAAAAACACTGAAGCTTTCTTT.

This clone was observed at least ten times. The V gene is TRBV19, the J gene TRBJ2-3; D perhaps matches TRBD2 (6 bases). The CDR3 has 15 residues. Germline V gene data show CDR1 as LNHDA and CDR2 as SQIVND (reference sequence). Trimming cost V 3 bases and J 3 bases, with 13 bases left between them. The CDR3 nucleotides are TGTGCCAGTAGTATGATTAGCGGTGTGACAGATACGCAGTATTTT. Its translation: CASSMISGVTDTQYF.

This chain uses TRBV28 with TRBJ1-2; no firm D call. The CDR3 is 16 residues long. Germline assignment: CDR1 MDHEN and CDR2 SYDVKM. Trimming pared 3 bases from V and 4 bases from J, leaving 18 bases between. CDR3 DNA: TGTGCCAGCAGTTTCTACTACATGTCCCTTGCCTATGGCTACACCTTC. Translation gives CASSFYYMSLAYGYTF.

V gene TRBV11-2 combines with J gene TRBJ2-1; 9 positions agree with TRBD2. The CDR3 is 16 residues long. V trimming: 3 bases; J trimming: 7 bases; junction bases outside the gene matches: 10. From germline, CDR1 is SGHAT and CDR2 FQNNGV. For the CDR3, the DNA is TGTGCCAGCAGCTTGTTTGCGGGAGGGCTCGAAAATGAGCAGTTCTTC. This sequence encodes CASSLFAGGLENEQFF.